Sequencing of this T cell receptor (beta chain) was carried out in a study of blood T cells in healthy people across ages. Points from the study as a whole: Diversity estimated from one million T cells was considered an underestimate. Observed TCR beta diversity per million T cells went down as age went up. This fall followed a roughly linear course with age. Because donor CMV status was unknown, expanded clonotype changes were possibly confounded.

For the second PCR, which ran for about 6 to 11 cycles, a sample-barcoded 5' primer and a J-beta primer mix were used. Each of the samples gave a minimum of 2.5 million paired-end reads that contained CDR3. TCRdb re-analysed the 5' RACE reads in MiXCR, keeping a single row per CDR3 protein. The profile covers about 1.1 million distinct CDR3 sequences, with less than 45% appearing a single time and around 13% taken by the ten largest. This clonotype was seen a few times. Its antigen remains unknown. V was trimmed by 6 bases and J by 0 bases, leaving 6 bases between them. Germline loops: CDR1 DFQATT, CDR2 SNEGSKA (reference sequence). The CDR3 runs to 13 residues.

The TCR originated in a man between 18 and 35 years old in good health. Sequencing was performed on blood. The chain employs TRBV20-1 and TRBJ1-6, with D hard to call. The CDR3 sequence: CSARDSYNSPLHF. As DNA, the CDR3 is TGCAGTGCCCGGGACTCCTATAATTCACCCCTCCACTTT.